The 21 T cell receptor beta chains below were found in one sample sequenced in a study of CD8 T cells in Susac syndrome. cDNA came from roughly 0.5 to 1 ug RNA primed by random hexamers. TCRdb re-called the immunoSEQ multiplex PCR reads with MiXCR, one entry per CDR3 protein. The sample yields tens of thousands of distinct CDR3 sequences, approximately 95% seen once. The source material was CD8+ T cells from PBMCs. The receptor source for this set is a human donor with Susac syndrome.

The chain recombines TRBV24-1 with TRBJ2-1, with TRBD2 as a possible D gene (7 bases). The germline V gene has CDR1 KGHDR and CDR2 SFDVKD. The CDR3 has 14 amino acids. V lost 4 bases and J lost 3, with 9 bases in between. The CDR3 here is CATSERGGYNEQFF. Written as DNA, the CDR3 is TGTGCCACCAGTGAGAGGGGGGGCTACAATGAGCAGTTCTTC.

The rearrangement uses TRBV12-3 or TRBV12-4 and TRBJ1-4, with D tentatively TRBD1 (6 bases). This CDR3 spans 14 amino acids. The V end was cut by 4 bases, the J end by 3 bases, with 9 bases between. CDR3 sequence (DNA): TGTGCCAGCAGTTACAGGGCCGCTAATGAAAAACTGTTTTTT. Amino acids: CASSYRAANEKLFF.

The DNA for the CDR3 is TGTGCCGGAAGGGGGGCGCCCGACTATGGCTACACCTTC. It encodes CAGRGAPDYGYTF. The V gene is TRBV30, the J gene TRBJ1-2, with D perhaps matching TRBD1 (6 bases). CDR3 length: 13 residues. With 8 bases removed from V and 3 bases from J, the gap between germline ends came to 16 bases. The germline V gene has CDR1 GTSNPN and CDR2 SVGIG (reference sequence).

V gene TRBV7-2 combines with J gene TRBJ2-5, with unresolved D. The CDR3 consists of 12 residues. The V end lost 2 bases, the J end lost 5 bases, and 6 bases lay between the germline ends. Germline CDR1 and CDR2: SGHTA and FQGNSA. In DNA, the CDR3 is TGTGCCAGCAGCTTAAGTCTGGAGACCCAGTACTTC. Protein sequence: CASSLSLETQYF.

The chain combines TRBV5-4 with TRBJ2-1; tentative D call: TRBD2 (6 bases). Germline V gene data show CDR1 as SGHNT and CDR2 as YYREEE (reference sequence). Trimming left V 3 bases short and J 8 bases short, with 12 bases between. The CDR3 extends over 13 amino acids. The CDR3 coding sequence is TGTGCCAGCAGCTCGGGAGTTGAGGATGAGCAGTTCTTC. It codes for CASSSGVEDEQFF.

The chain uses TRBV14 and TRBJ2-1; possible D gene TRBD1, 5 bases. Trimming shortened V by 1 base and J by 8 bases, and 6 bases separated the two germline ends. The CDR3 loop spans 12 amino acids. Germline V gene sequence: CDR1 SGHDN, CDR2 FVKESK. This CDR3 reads CASSQARDEQFF. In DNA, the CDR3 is TGTGCCAGCAGCCAAGCCAGGGATGAGCAGTTCTTC.

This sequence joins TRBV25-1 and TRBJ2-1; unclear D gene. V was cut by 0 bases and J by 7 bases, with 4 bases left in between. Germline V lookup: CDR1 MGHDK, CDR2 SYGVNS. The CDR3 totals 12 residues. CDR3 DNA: TGTGCCAGCAGTGAATATCGGAATGAGCAGTTCTTC. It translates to CASSEYRNEQFF.

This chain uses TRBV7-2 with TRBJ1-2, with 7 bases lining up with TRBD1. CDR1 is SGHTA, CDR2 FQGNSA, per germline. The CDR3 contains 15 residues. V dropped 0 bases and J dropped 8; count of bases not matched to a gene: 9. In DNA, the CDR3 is TGTGCCAGCAGCTTAGCTTTTGTCAGGGGGAACGGCTACACCTTC. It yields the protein CASSLAFVRGNGYTF.

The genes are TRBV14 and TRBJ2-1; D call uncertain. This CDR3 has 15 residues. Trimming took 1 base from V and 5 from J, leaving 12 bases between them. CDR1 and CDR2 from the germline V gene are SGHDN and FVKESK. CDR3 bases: TGTGCCAGCAGCCAAGTGTCGCCGTTCAACAATGAGCAGTTCTTC. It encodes CASSQVSPFNNEQFF.

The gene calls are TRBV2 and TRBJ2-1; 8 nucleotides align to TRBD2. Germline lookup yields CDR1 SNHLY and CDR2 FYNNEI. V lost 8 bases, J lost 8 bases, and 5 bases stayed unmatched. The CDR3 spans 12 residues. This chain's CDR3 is CASRGGPDEQFF. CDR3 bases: TGTGCCAGCCGGGGGGGGCCGGATGAGCAGTTCTTC.

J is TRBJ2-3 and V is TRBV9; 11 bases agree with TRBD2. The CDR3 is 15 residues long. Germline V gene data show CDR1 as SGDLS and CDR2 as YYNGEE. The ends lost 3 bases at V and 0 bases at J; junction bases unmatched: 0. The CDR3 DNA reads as TGTGCCAGCAGCGCTAGCGGGGGGAGCACAGATACGCAGTATTTT. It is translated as CASSASGGSTDTQYF.

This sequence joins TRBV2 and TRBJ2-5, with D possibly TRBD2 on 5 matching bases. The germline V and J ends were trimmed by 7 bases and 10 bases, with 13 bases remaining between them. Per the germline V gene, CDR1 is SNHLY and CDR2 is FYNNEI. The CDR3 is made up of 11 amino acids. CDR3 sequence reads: CASISTGSQYF. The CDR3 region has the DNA TGTGCCAGCATTAGTACGGGGAGCCAGTACTTC.

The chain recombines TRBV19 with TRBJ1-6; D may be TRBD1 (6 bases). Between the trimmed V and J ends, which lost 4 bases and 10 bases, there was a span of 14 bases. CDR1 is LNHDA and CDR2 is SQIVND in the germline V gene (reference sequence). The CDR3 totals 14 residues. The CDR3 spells CASSTTGTDSPLHF. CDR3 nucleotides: TGTGCCAGTAGTACTACAGGGACCGACTCACCCCTCCACTTT.

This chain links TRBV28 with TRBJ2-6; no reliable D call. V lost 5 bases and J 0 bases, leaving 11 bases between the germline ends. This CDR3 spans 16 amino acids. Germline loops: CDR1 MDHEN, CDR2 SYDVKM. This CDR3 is CASSPRYGSGANVLTF. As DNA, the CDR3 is TGTGCCAGCAGTCCGCGTTACGGCTCTGGGGCCAACGTCCTGACTTTC.

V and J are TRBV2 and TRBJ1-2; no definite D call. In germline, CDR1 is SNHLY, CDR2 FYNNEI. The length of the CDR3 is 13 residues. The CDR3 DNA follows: TGTGCTCCGTCGGGTAGGGTAAACTATGGCTACACCTTC. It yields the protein CAPSGRVNYGYTF.

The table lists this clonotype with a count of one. The CDR3 bases are TGTGCCAGCATCAAGTCACAGGGCGCCTACGAGCAGTACTTC. It is translated as CASIKSQGAYEQYF. This chain connects TRBV7-9 to TRBJ2-7; perhaps TRBD1 as D (6 bases). The V gene's germline CDR1 is SEHNR and CDR2 FQNEAQ (reference sequence). The CDR3 has 14 amino acids. V was pared by 7 bases and J by 2 bases, with 15 bases between.

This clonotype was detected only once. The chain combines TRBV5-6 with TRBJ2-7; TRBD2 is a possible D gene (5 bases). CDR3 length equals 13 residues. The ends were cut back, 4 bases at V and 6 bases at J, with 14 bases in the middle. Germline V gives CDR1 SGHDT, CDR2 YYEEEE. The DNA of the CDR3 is TGTGCCAGCAGCCTGGACGAGGGATCCGAGCAGTACTTC. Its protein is CASSLDEGSEQYF.

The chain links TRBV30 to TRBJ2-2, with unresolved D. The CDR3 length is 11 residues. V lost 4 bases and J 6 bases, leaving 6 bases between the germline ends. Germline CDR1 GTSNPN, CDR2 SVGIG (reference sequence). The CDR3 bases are TGTGCCTGGACAGTTCCCGGGGAGCTGTTTTTT. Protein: CAWTVPGELFF.

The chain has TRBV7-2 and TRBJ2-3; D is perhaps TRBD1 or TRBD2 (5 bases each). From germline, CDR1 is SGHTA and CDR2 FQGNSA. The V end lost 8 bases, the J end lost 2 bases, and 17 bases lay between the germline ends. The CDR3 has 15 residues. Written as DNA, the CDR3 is TGTGCCAGCGCCCGGGGCCTACCTTCCACAGATACGCAGTATTTT. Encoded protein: CASARGLPSTDTQYF. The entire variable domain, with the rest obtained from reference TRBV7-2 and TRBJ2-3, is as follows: GAGVSQSPSNKVTEKGKDVELRCDPISGHTALYWYRQSLGQGLEFLIYFQGNSAPDKSGLPSDRFSAERTGGSVSTLTIQRTQQEDSAVYLCASARGLPSTDTQYFGPGTRLTVL.

In nucleotides, the CDR3 is TGTGCCAGTGAGACTAGCGGGGCCAAAGAGACCCAGTACTTC. Translating it yields CASETSGAKETQYF. The rearrangement joins TRBV2 to TRBJ2-5, with 11 positions matching TRBD2. Germline V CDR1 and CDR2: SNHLY, FYNNEI. CDR3 length: 14 amino acids. Trimming at V came to 9 bases and at J to 3 bases, leaving 6 bases not matched to a gene. The full variable domain, completed using reference TRBV2 and TRBJ2-5, is EPEVTQTPSHQVTQMGQEVILRCVPISNHLYFYWYRQILGQKVEFLVSFYNNEISEKSEIFDDQFSVERPDGSNFTLKIRSTKLEDSAMYFCASETSGAKETQYFGPGTRLLVL.

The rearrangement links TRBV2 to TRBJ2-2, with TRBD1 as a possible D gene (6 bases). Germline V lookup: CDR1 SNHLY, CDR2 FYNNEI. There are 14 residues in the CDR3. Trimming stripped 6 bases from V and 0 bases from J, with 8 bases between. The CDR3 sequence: CASRDSSNTGELFF. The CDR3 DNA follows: TGTGCCAGCAGGGACAGTTCGAACACCGGGGAGCTGTTTTTT. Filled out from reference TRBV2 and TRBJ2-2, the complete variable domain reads EPEVTQTPSHQVTQMGQEVILRCVPISNHLYFYWYRQILGQKVEFLVSFYNNEISEKSEIFDDQFSVERPDGSNFTLKIRSTKLEDSAMYFCASRDSSNTGELFFGEGSRLTVL.